The clone carrying this T cell receptor (beta chain) was counted many times. For repertoire sequencing, the TCR beta CDR3 regions were amplified from RNA transcripts. In the first round, RT-PCR was carried out with HTBI primers, and a multiplex PCR formed the second round. TCRdb analysed the multiplex PCR reads with MiXCR anew, one entry per CDR3 protein. This sample carries a few hundred thousand distinct CDR3 sequences, 15% of them seen once, and the ten largest clones take 5.5% to 7%. The data are from a study of Graves' ophthalmopathy and Graves' hyperthyroidism. The V and J ends lost 2 bases and 5 bases respectively, with 16 bases between them. There are 16 residues in the CDR3. Per germline, CDR1 SGHAT and CDR2 FQNNGV. Lactation, pregnancy, uncontrolled infections and other autoimmune diseases were all grounds for excluding patients.

Sequencing input: peripheral blood. This chain links TRBV11-2 with TRBJ1-5; D is unresolved. The clonotype was recovered from a woman younger than 30 with stable Graves' hyperthyroidism. Here the CDR3 reads CASSLLGGRGDQPQHF. The CDR3 DNA reads TGTGCCAGCAGCTTATTAGGTGGGCGAGGTGATCAGCCCCAGCATTTT. Complete variable domain (other parts from reference TRBV11-2 and TRBJ1-5): EAGVAQSPRYKIIEKRQSVAFWCNPISGHATLYWYQQILGQGPKLLIQFQNNGVVDDSQLPKDRFSAERLKGVDSTLKIQPAKLEDSAVYLCASSLLGGRGDQPQHFGDGTRLSIL.